These 16 T cell receptor beta chains share one sample of origin, sequenced in a study of cytomegalovirus exposure and HLA in healthy donors. The PCR ran on 60 Vbeta and 13 Jbeta primers. Method: immunoSEQ multiplex PCR; TCRdb's copy keeps in-frame clones and lacks some. The sample shows tens of thousands of clones, about four fifths of them seen only once. Sequences were obtained from PBMCs. All receptors come from a male donor in good health and CMV-seropositive.

The chain combines TRBV5-1 with TRBJ2-2; 9 nucleotides line up with TRBD1. The J segment lost 0 bases and the V segment lost 3 bases, leaving 18 bases of the junction unmatched. Germline CDR1 reads SGHRS; CDR2 reads YFSETQ. The CDR3 runs to 21 residues. CDR3 residues: CASSWPHEGYRGPSNTGELFF. CDR3 nucleotide sequence: TGCGCCAGCAGCTGGCCCCACGAAGGTTACAGGGGGCCCTCGAACACCGGGGAGCTGTTTTTT.

This chain links TRBV10-3 with TRBJ2-1; 10 nucleotides align to TRBD2. The CDR3 has 14 residues. Germline V gives CDR1 ENHRY, CDR2 SYGVKD. The V segment lost 10 bases and the J segment 7 bases; nucleotides outside the gene matches: 10. DNA for the CDR3: TGTGCCACCGACTCCGGGACTAGCGCAAATGAGCAGTTCTTC. Translation: CATDSGTSANEQFF.

This clone showed up just once. The chain uses TRBV19 and TRBJ2-1, with D tentatively TRBD1 (5 bases). Trimming took 6 bases from V and 2 from J, leaving 11 bases between them. CDR3 size: 14 residues. Germline lookup yields CDR1 LNHDA and CDR2 SQIVND (reference sequence). In DNA, the CDR3 is TGTGCCAGTAGCCCGCCAGGGCCCTACAATGAGCAGTTCTTC. As protein: CASSPPGPYNEQFF.

This chain connects TRBV25-1 to TRBJ2-4; 8 bases line up with TRBD1. Trimming removed 1 base from V and 8 bases from J; junction bases left unmatched: 7. The CDR3 spans 15 residues. Germline V gene data show CDR1 as MGHDK and CDR2 as SYGVNS. The CDR3 region is CASSEFTQGEDIQYF. The CDR3 nucleotides read TGTGCCAGCAGTGAATTTACACAGGGGGAGGACATTCAGTACTTC.

The rearrangement links TRBV7-9 to TRBJ1-2; D is uncertain. CDR1 and CDR2 from the germline V gene are SEHNR and FQNEAQ (reference sequence). The CDR3 contains 15 residues. Trimming removed 5 bases from V and 8 bases from J, with 21 bases in between. CDR3 sequence reads: CASSTALTHSRGYTF. The CDR3 DNA reads TGTGCCAGCAGCACAGCCCTGACCCATTCGAGAGGCTACACCTTC.

This clone was detected many times. The CDR3 coding sequence is TGTGCCAGCAATACACGGCAGGGGGCGGGTGAAGCTTTCTTT. This codes for CASNTRQGAGEAFF. The rearrangement uses TRBV6-6 and TRBJ1-1, with TRBD1 matching 8 bases. CDR1 is MNHNY, CDR2 SVGAGI, per germline (reference sequence). The V gene end was trimmed by 7 bases and the J gene end by 7 bases; junction bases not matched to a gene: 11. The CDR3 sequence is 14 residues long.

The chain links TRBV28 to TRBJ1-4; 7 nucleotides match TRBD1. The CDR3 covers 15 residues. Germline assignment: CDR1 MDHEN and CDR2 SYDVKM. Trimming cost V 3 bases and J 7 bases; bases outside gene matches: 8. The CDR3 loop is CASSLADRSLEKLFF. CDR3 DNA: TGTGCCAGCAGTTTGGCGGACAGGTCCCTTGAAAAACTGTTTTTT.

The chain joins TRBV7-2 to TRBJ1-1, with 9 bases lining up with TRBD1. This CDR3 comprises 13 residues. Per germline, CDR1 SGHTA and CDR2 FQGNSA. V trimming: 7 bases; J trimming: 5 bases; junction bases outside the gene matches: 5. CDR3 DNA: TGTGCCAGCACCGGGACAGGGAGAACTGAAGCTTTCTTT. It codes for CASTGTGRTEAFF.

The genes are TRBV5-5 and TRBJ1-5, with unresolved D. Trimming took 4 bases from V and 5 from J, leaving 13 bases between them. The CDR3 is 14 amino acids. The V gene's germline CDR1 is SGHKS and CDR2 YYEKEE (reference sequence). The DNA of the CDR3 is TGTGCCAGCAGCGGGTACCGGAGCGATCAGCCCCAGCATTTT. Translating it yields CASSGYRSDQPQHF.

The rearrangement uses TRBV5-1 and TRBJ1-2, with 9 bases aligning to TRBD1. CDR1 is SGHRS, CDR2 YFSETQ, per germline. V shed 6 bases, J shed 2 bases, and the junction held 5 bases outside the gene matches. This CDR3 contains 14 residues. The CDR3 DNA follows: TGCGCCAGCAAAAGGGGACAGGGAAACTATGGCTACACCTTC. Translation gives CASKRGQGNYGYTF. The full variable domain, with the rest looked up from reference TRBV5-1 and TRBJ1-2, is KAGVTQTPRYLIKTRGQQVTLSCSPISGHRSVSWYQQTPGQGLQFLFEYFSETQRNKGNFPGRFSGRQFSNSRSEMNVSTLELGDSALYLCASKRGQGNYGYTFGSGTRLTVV.

The chain employs TRBV6-5 and TRBJ2-5, with a possible D match to TRBD1 (8 bases). Near its end, the DNA agrees better with TRBJ2-7, so the J call may be wrong. Germline lookup yields CDR1 MNHEY and CDR2 SVGAGI. CDR3 length equals 14 residues. CDR3 nucleotides: TGTGCCAGCAGCCCCGACAGGGGAGGGTACGAGCAGTACTTC. Its translation: CASSPDRGGYEQYF.

This clone was counted a few times. The chain joins TRBV5-1 to TRBJ2-1; the match to TRBD2 covers 7 bases. The CDR3 has 15 residues. V lost 0 bases to trimming and J lost 5 bases; unmatched junction nucleotides: 5. The V gene's germline CDR1 is SGHRS and CDR2 YFSETQ. CDR3 DNA sequence: TGCGCCAGCAGCTTGGAGCCGACTAGCAACAATGAGCAGTTCTTC. It encodes CASSLEPTSNNEQFF.

The chain couples TRBV6-5 to TRBJ1-2; D is ambiguous. V was pared by 0 bases and J by 4 bases, with 9 bases between. CDR1 MNHEY and CDR2 SVGAGI come from the germline V gene. The CDR3 spans 14 residues. The CDR3 nucleotides are TGTGCCAGCAGTTACTCTGGTGAGATCTATGGCTACACCTTC. Amino acid sequence: CASSYSGEIYGYTF.

The chain joins TRBV9 to TRBJ1-4; 10 bases map to TRBD1. Germline V gene sequence: CDR1 SGDLS, CDR2 YYNGEE. The J segment lost 4 bases and the V segment lost 4 bases, leaving 4 bases of the junction unmatched. CDR3 length equals 15 residues. The CDR3 here is CASSTGQGGNEKLFF. The CDR3 nucleotides are TGTGCCAGCAGCACCGGACAGGGGGGTAATGAAAAACTGTTTTTT.

The genes are TRBV2 and TRBJ1-5, with TRBD1 matching over 8 bases. CDR1 SNHLY and CDR2 FYNNEI come from the germline V gene. The J segment lost 4 bases and the V segment lost 2 bases, leaving 10 bases of the junction unmatched. CDR3 length: 17 amino acids. The CDR3: CASSESGQGLRNQPQHF. CDR3 DNA sequence: TGTGCCAGCAGTGAAAGCGGACAGGGATTGAGGAATCAGCCCCAGCATTTT.

The V call is TRBV6-6, the J call TRBJ2-3; perhaps TRBD2 as D (5 bases). V was clipped by 6 bases and J by 4 bases, with 11 bases between them. Germline CDR1 and CDR2: MNHNY and SVGAGI (reference sequence). The CDR3 runs to 13 residues. CDR3 amino acids: CASSPLVPDTQYF. The CDR3 DNA sequence: TGTGCCAGCAGCCCACTAGTTCCAGATACGCAGTATTTT.